This TCR beta chain was sequenced during a study of beta chain features in type 1 diabetes. This clone occurred a few times. Its antigen is unidentified. The whole isolated RNA underwent reverse transcription, so sequencing captured expressed TCRB transcripts. Naive, central memory and regulatory T cell samples averaged approximately 3.9 million immunoSEQ reads each. Profiling relied on immunoSEQ multiplex PCR, and the TCRdb table lists in-frame clones only, not all of them. The repertoire includes 860,000 or so clones, under 20% of them detected once, and 0.023% sits in the top ten. Purity of each sorted population was above 95%. The CDR3 consists of 15 residues. Germline CDR1 and CDR2: SGHNT and YYREEE (reference sequence). V was trimmed by 4 bases and J by 0 bases, leaving 8 bases between them. Study-level results: Sequencing used cDNA, and cells with high TCR expression could therefore be over-represented.

The material sequenced was naive CD4+ T cells from blood. The source is a woman in her late teens or twenties in good health. The chain employs TRBV5-4 and TRBJ2-6, with D unclear. The CDR3 is CASSPWISGANVLTF. CDR3 in DNA: TGTGCCAGCAGCCCCTGGATCTCTGGGGCCAACGTCCTGACTTTC. Using reference TRBV5-4 and TRBJ2-6 for the parts outside the CDR3, the full variable domain is ETGVTQSPTHLIKTRGQQVTLRCSSQSGHNTVSWYQQALGQGPQFIFQYYREEENGRGNFPPRFSGLQFPNYSSELNVNALELDDSALYLCASSPWISGANVLTFGAGSRLTVL.